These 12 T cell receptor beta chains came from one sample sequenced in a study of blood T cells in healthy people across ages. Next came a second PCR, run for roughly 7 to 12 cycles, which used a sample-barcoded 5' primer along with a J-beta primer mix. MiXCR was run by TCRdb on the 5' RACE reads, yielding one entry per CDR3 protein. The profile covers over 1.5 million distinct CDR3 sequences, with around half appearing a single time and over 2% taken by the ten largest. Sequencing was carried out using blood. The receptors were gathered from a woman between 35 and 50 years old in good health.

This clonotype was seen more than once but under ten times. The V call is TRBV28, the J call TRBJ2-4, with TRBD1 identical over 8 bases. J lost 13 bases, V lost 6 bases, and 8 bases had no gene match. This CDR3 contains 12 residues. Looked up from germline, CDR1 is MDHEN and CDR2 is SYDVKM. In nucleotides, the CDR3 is TGTGCCAGCAGCATGGCCCGGGACAGGCAGTACTTC. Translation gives CASSMARDRQYF.

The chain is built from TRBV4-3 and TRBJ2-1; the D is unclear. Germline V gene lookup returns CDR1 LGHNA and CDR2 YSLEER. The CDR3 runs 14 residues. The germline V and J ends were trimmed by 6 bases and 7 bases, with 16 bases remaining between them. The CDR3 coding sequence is TGCGCCAGCAGTCAAACGATGTTTACTAATGAGCAGTTCTTC. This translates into CASSQTMFTNEQFF.

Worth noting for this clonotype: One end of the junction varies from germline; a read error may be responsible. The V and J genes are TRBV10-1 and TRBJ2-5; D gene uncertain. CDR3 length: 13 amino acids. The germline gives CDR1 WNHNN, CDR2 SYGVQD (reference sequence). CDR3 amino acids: CASSERFQEIQYF. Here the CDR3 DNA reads TGCGCCAGCAGTGAACGGTTCCAAGAGATCCAGTACTTC.

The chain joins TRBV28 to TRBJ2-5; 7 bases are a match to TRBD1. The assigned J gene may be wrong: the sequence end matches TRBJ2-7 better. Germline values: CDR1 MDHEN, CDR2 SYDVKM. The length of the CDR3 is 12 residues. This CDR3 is CASIRGLDEQYF. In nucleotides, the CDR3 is TGTGCCAGCATAAGGGGGCTCGACGAGCAGTACTTC.

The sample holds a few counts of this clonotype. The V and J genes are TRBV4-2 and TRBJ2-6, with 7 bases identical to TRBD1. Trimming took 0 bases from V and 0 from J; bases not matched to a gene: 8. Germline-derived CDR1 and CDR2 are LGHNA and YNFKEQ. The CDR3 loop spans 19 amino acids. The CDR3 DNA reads TGTGCCAGCAGCCAAGATCGGGCAGGGGGTACCTCTGGGGCCAACGTCCTGACTTTC. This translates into CASSQDRAGGTSGANVLTF.

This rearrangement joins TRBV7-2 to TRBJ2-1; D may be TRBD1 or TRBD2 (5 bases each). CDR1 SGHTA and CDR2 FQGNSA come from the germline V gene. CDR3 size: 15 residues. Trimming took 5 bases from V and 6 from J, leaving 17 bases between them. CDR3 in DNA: TGTGCCAGCAGCCTATTCTGGGGGATCTTCAATGAGCAGTTCTTC. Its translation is CASSLFWGIFNEQFF.

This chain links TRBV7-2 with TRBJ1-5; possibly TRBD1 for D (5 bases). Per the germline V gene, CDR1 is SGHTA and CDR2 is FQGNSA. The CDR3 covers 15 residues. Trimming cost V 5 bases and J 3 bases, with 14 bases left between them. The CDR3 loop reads CASSGAGPDNQPQHF. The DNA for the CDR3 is TGTGCCAGCAGCGGGGCCGGGCCGGACAATCAGCCCCAGCATTTT. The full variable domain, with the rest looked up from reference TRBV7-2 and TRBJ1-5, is GAGVSQSPSNKVTEKGKDVELRCDPISGHTALYWYRQSLGQGLEFLIYFQGNSAPDKSGLPSDRFSAERTGGSVSTLTIQRTQQEDSAVYLCASSGAGPDNQPQHFGDGTRLSIL.

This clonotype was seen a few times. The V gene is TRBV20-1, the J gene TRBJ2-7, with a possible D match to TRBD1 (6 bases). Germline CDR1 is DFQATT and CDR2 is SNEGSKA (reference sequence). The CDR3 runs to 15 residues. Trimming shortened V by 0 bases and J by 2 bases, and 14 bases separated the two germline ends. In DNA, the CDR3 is TGCAGTGCTAGAGATGGAGGACAGACGGCCTACGAGCAGTACTTC. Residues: CSARDGGQTAYEQYF.

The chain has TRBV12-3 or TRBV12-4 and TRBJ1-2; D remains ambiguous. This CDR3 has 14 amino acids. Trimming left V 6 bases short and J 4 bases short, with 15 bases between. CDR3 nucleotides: TGTGCCAGCAGGCGCTCTATTGAGGGCTATGGCTACACCTTC. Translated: CASRRSIEGYGYTF.

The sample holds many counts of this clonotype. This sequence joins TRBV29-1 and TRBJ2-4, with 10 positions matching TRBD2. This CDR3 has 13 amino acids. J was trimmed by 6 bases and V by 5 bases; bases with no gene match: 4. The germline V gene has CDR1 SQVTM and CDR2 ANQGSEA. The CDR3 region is CSVSGGALNIQYF. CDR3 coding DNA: TGCAGCGTTAGCGGGGGGGCCCTAAACATTCAGTACTTC.

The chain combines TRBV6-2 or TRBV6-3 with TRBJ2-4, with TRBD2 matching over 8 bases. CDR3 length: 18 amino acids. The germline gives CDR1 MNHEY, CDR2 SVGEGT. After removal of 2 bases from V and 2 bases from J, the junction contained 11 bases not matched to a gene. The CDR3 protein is CASSYRGNQRGTKNIQYF. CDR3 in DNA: TGTGCCAGCAGTTACAGGGGCAATCAGCGGGGGACCAAAAACATTCAGTACTTC.

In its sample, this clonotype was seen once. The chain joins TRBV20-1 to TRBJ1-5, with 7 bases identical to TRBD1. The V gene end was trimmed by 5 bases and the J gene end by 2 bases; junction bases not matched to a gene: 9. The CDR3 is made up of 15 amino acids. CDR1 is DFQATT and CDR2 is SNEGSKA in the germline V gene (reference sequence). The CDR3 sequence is CSAVLTGDRNQPQHF. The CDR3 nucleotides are TGCAGTGCTGTATTAACAGGGGATCGCAATCAGCCCCAGCATTTT.